These 17 T cell receptor beta chains were all obtained from the same sample, sequenced in a study of T cell responses to AZD1222 COVID-19 vaccine. TCRdb keeps only in-frame clones here, not all; method: immunoSEQ multiplex PCR. The sample yields more than 90,000 clones, 85% to 90% seen once. Here the sequenced sample was peripheral blood, taken 28 days after the second AZD1222 dose. The receptors come from an adult who received the AZD1222 COVID-19 vaccine.

About this clone: A read error may account for a junction end that differs from germline. This chain uses TRBV3-1 (or the pseudogene TRBV3-2) with TRBJ1-5; D call uncertain. The CDR3 has 13 amino acids. Germline CDR1 reads LGHDT; CDR2 reads YNNKEL (reference sequence). CDR3 DNA sequence: TGTGCCAGCAGCCGCCAAGGGAATCGGCCCCAGCATTTT. Its protein product is CASSRQGNRPQHF.

In this sample, this clone turned up once. This chain uses TRBV4-1 with TRBJ1-5, with a weak D call TRBD1 (5 bases). The CDR3 totals 13 residues. Germline V gene sequence: CDR1 MGHRA, CDR2 YSYEKL. V was trimmed by 5 bases and J by 4 bases, leaving 9 bases between them. In nucleotides, the CDR3 is TGCGCCAGCAGCGGGGGGACGAATCAGCCCCAGCATTTT. Translation gives CASSGGTNQPQHF.

The J gene is TRBJ1-1, the V gene TRBV4-1, with a possible D match to TRBD1 (6 bases). CDR3 length: 16 amino acids. Trimming pared 5 bases from V and 0 bases from J, leaving 16 bases between. Germline V gene lookup returns CDR1 MGHRA and CDR2 YSYEKL. CDR3 bases: TGCGCCAGCAGCTTAAACACGGGGGCGGTGAACACTGAAGCTTTCTTT. It yields the protein CASSLNTGAVNTEAFF.

The chain combines TRBV5-1 with TRBJ1-1; 9 bases are shared with TRBD1. This CDR3 has 16 amino acids. Germline V gene data show CDR1 as SGHRS and CDR2 as YFSETQ. V gave up 4 bases and J gave up 0 bases; unmatched junction bases: 7. The CDR3 nucleotides read TGCGCCAGCAGCCCCGGCGGGACAGGGATGAACACTGAAGCTTTCTTT. Translated: CASSPGGTGMNTEAFF.

The chain combines TRBV3-1 (or the pseudogene TRBV3-2) with TRBJ1-2; no firm D call. CDR3 length: 13 amino acids. Deletions cut 0 bases from V and 7 bases from J, with 9 bases between. The germline V gene has CDR1 LGHDT and CDR2 YNNKEL (reference sequence). The CDR3 sequence: CASSQEGKVGYTF. For the CDR3, the DNA is TGTGCCAGCAGCCAAGAGGGGAAGGTTGGCTACACCTTC.

J is TRBJ2-7 and V is TRBV3-1 (or the pseudogene TRBV3-2); D unresolved. V lost 2 bases, J lost 1 base, and 6 bases lay in between. Looked up from germline, CDR1 is LGHDT and CDR2 is YNNKEL (reference sequence). The CDR3 is 13 residues long. The CDR3 DNA sequence: TGTGCCAGCAGCCAATTACAGTCCTACGAGCAGTACTTC. This codes for CASSQLQSYEQYF.

V gene TRBV19 combines with J gene TRBJ1-6; 9 bases are a match to TRBD1. The CDR3 runs 16 residues. Germline V CDR1 and CDR2: LNHDA, SQIVND (reference sequence). The ends lost 5 bases at V and 11 bases at J; junction bases unmatched: 13. The CDR3 loop is CASSLSGGQGSPPLHF. The DNA of the CDR3 is TGTGCCAGTAGTCTCTCCGGGGGACAGGGAAGCCCACCCCTCCACTTT.

As concerns this clone: Other DNA sequences in this specimen translate into the identical CDR3. In nucleotides, the CDR3 is TGTGCCAGCAGTCAGCCTGTGACAGGCTACGAGCAGTACTTC. Protein sequence: CASSQPVTGYEQYF. The chain couples TRBV6-5 to TRBJ2-7, with D possibly being TRBD1 (6 bases). Per the germline V gene, CDR1 is MNHEY and CDR2 is SVGAGI. Trimming took 5 bases from V and 3 from J, leaving 14 bases between them. The CDR3 spans 14 residues.

The chain joins TRBV7-8 to TRBJ1-3; TRBD1 matches 8 bases. The CDR3 runs 15 residues. CDR1 and CDR2 (germline): SGHVS, FQNEAQ. The ends lost 4 bases at V and 0 bases at J; junction bases unmatched: 2. For the CDR3, the DNA is TGTGCCAGCAGCTCCGGACAGGGCTCTGGAAACACCATATATTTT. Amino acid sequence: CASSSGQGSGNTIYF.

The chain links TRBV4-1 to TRBJ1-5; D unresolved. CDR3 length: 15 residues. CDR1 and CDR2 from the germline V gene are MGHRA and YSYEKL. Trimming removed 4 bases from V and 6 bases from J, with 16 bases in between. The CDR3 DNA sequence: TGCGCCAGCAGCCCCATAGGCGGGAGCGGTCAGCCCCAGCATTTT. This gives the protein CASSPIGGSGQPQHF.

The chain employs TRBV27 and TRBJ2-7; D is ambiguous. Germline V lookup: CDR1 MNHEY, CDR2 SMNVEV (reference sequence). The CDR3 is made up of 13 amino acids. The V end was cut by 4 bases, the J end by 2 bases, with 9 bases between. In nucleotides, the CDR3 is TGTGCCAGCAGTTCAGACCTAGCCTACGAGCAGTACTTC. It translates to CASSSDLAYEQYF.

This clone has just one count. The J gene is TRBJ2-7, the V gene TRBV5-6, with a tentative D call TRBD1 (5 bases). The CDR3 is 16 amino acids. Trimming cost V 2 bases and J 3 bases, with 18 bases left between them. CDR1 and CDR2 from the germline V gene are SGHDT and YYEEEE. The DNA for the CDR3 is TGTGCCAGCAGCTTTGGAGACAGTGAGTTTATCTACGAGCAGTACTTC. This translates into CASSFGDSEFIYEQYF.

V usage is TRBV7-2 and J usage is TRBJ2-5, with D possibly TRBD1 on 6 matching bases. Trimming shortened V by 0 bases and J by 5 bases, and 10 bases separated the two germline ends. Germline assignment: CDR1 SGHTA and CDR2 FQGNSA. The CDR3 extends over 14 amino acids. CDR3 DNA: TGTGCCAGCAGCTTAGCCCCAGGGGAGGAGACCCAGTACTTC. The encoded protein is CASSLAPGEETQYF.

V is TRBV10-1 and J is TRBJ2-7; 13 bases are a match to TRBD2. Germline V gene data show CDR1 as WNHNN and CDR2 as SYGVQD (reference sequence). The CDR3 runs to 15 residues. With 4 bases clipped from V and 5 bases from J, the junction kept 5 bases outside the gene matches. Written as DNA, the CDR3 is TGCGCCAGCAGTGGAGGTGGACTAGCGGGAGACGAGCAGTACTTC. This gives the protein CASSGGGLAGDEQYF.

This sequence joins TRBV28 and TRBJ2-7; TRBD2 aligns across 9 bases. Trimming cost V 6 bases and J 0 bases; bases outside gene matches: 6. Per germline, CDR1 MDHEN and CDR2 SYDVKM. The CDR3 spans 15 residues. As DNA, the CDR3 is TGTGCCAGCAGCCCCGCGGGGGGGACCTCCTACGAGCAGTACTTC. Its translation is CASSPAGGTSYEQYF.

The gene calls are TRBV6-5 and TRBJ2-7; tentative D call: TRBD1 (5 bases). Deletions cut 0 bases from V and 0 bases from J, with 12 bases between. The germline gives CDR1 MNHEY, CDR2 SVGAGI. The CDR3 loop spans 16 amino acids. CDR3 amino acids: CASSYSRPGSSYEQYF. DNA of the CDR3: TGTGCCAGCAGTTACTCGAGGCCAGGGTCCTCCTACGAGCAGTACTTC.

The genes are TRBV9 and TRBJ1-1; D might be TRBD1 (5 bases). V shed 7 bases and J shed 0 bases, with 13 bases lying between them. The CDR3 totals 14 residues. Per germline, CDR1 SGDLS and CDR2 YYNGEE. Here the CDR3 DNA reads TGTGCCAGCTCCGGGGGTTCCCTGAACACTGAAGCTTTCTTT. This translates into CASSGGSLNTEAFF. Filled out from reference TRBV9 and TRBJ1-1, the complete variable domain reads DSGVTQTPKHLITATGQRVTLRCSPRSGDLSVYWYQQSLDQGLQFLIQYYNGEERAKGNILERFSAQQFPDLHSELNLSSLELGDSALYFCASSGGSLNTEAFFGQGTRLTVV.